This T cell receptor beta chain was sequenced for a study of vaccination and CD4 T cells after COVID-19. Overall study: Investigators took post-vaccine samples a median roughly 72 days after dose two, within a range of 14 to 241. Control cultures were given a CEFX pool, an HIV-1 Nef pool, or no peptide.

With respect to this clonotype: The antigen remains undetermined.

Specified treatment: approximately nine-day PBMC culture with coronavirus spike peptide pools or control peptides (ViraFEST assay). First, ViraFEST expanded antigen-specific T cells with peptide pools, and next it sequenced the TCRs. The medium had half its volume replaced with fresh IL-2 medium on days 3 and 7. Sequenced with the Oncomine TCR Beta short-read assay was DNA taken from cultured CD4+ T cells. TCRdb independently ran MiXCR on the PCR reads; one entry per CDR3 protein. The profile shows more than 15,000 distinct CDR3 sequences, around 40% of them singletons. V lost 10 bases to trimming and J lost 2 bases, with 9 bases between them. This CDR3 contains 11 residues. Germline CDR1 MDHEN, CDR2 SYDVKM.

This chain joins TRBV28 and TRBJ2-7; D perhaps matches TRBD1 (6 bases). This TCR derives from a human donor who had recovered from COVID-19. Sequencing used CD4+ T cells from blood, cultured in vitro, obtained before SARS-CoV-2 vaccination. CDR3 DNA sequence: TGTGCCACCACAGGGACCTACGAGCAGTACTTC. Protein product: CATTGTYEQYF.